This T cell receptor beta chain came from a study of identical twins. TCRdb reprocessed the 5' RACE reads via MiXCR and lists one record per CDR3 protein. The repertoire holds 300,000 or so distinct CDR3 sequences, with over 8.5% as singletons. There are 14 residues in the CDR3. Trimming pared 1 base from V and 0 bases from J, leaving 8 bases between. Germline V gives CDR1 SQVTM, CDR2 ANQGSEA. Overall study results and limits: Within cord blood, abundant beta clonotypes carried fewer insertions, but memory repertoires showed no such trend. Monozygotic twins shared more out-of-frame TCR alpha than recombination models predicted.

With regard to this clonotype: Antigen specificity is unknown.

The data were also submitted as part of a second study, on yellow fever vaccine responses in identical twins.

This clonotype was obtained from a young woman in good health. Specimen: CD8+ T cells sorted from blood. This chain connects TRBV29-1 to TRBJ2-3; the D is unclear. The DNA of the CDR3 is TGCAGCGTTGAAGGCCTATCTAGCACAGATACGCAGTATTTT. Translated, it gives CSVEGLSSTDTQYF.